What follows is one T cell receptor beta chain and its context. This specimen belongs to a study of control samples from healthy donors and cancer patients. The CDR3 is 16 amino acids. Germline CDR1 is SNHLY and CDR2 is FYNNEI. The V gene end was trimmed by 2 bases and the J gene end by 1 base; junction bases not matched to a gene: 4. Generated by immunoSEQ multiplex PCR, the TCRdb table keeps only in-frame clones and is missing some. The sample has 100,000 to 150,000 clones, about 90% seen once. This clonotype was obtained from a man younger than 35 in good health. V usage is TRBV2 and J usage is TRBJ2-2; TRBD2 matches 7 bases. Sequencing was performed on blood. The chain's CDR3 is CASSEPGLVNTGELFF. The CDR3 region has the DNA TGTGCCAGCAGTGAACCAGGACTAGTGAACACCGGGGAGCTGTTTTTT.